Sequencing of this TCR beta chain was carried out in a study of T-cell memory formation after mild COVID-19. Note on this clonotype: Its specificity is not known.

TCRdb reanalysed the 5' RACE reads using MiXCR and keeps one entry per CDR3 protein. The data show around 320,000 distinct CDR3 sequences, 13% to 15% seen once. Study-level findings and limits: SARS-CoV-2 specificity of second-wave clones peaking day 37 was unconfirmed.

The receptor was isolated from a man aged 18 to 35 who had mild COVID-19 (a few samples of this study predate the infection). Cell type and time point are not known. Sequencing input: PBMCs or a T cell subset sorted from them (not recorded which).

The CDR3 DNA is TGTGCCACTCAGGGCTATGGCTACACCTTC. Its translation: CATQGYGYTF. The J gene is TRBJ1-2, the V gene TRBV12-3 or TRBV12-4; maybe TRBD1 (5 bases). The CDR3 runs to 10 residues. Trimming removed 10 bases at V and 4 bases at J, with 7 bases between.